This record covers a single T cell receptor (beta chain). Many counts were recorded for this clonotype. Its recognized antigen is unknown. Per-base qualities were not stored, and no clone one base away is much larger. Library construction relied on multiplex PCR. The run used an Illumina HiSeq 4000. To build TCR beta libraries, CDR3 regions were amplified by Arm-PCR using iRepertoire HTBI primers. PCR products were gel purified before sequencing. Per the authors' processing: Across samples, fewer than 70 TRBV and 12 to 15 TRBJ segments were identified and used for gene usage analysis of CDR3 amino acid clonotypes. COPE and FqMerger were used to merge filtered high-quality paired reads into contigs. Contigs were aligned with BLAST to IMGT TRBV, TRBD and TRBJ reference genes, and CDR3 was defined per IMGT. Any clonotype with a frequency above 0.1% was counted as a highly expanded clone. Shannon entropy was used to measure repertoire diversity, and the Gini coefficient was used to measure V-J evenness. A clonotype was considered public if more than one individual shared it. TCRdb reran the public reads through fastp at Q25 and MiXCR, keeping productive beta chains. Rows matching on CDR3 protein sequence are summarized as one entry with the most common DNA and genes. The V and J calls and clone size are TCRdb's, not the authors'. In this sample the table shows 400,000 to 550,000 distinct CDR3 sequences, about 15% of which occur a single time. The top ten clonotypes cover over 15% of the sample.

The V end loses 3 bases and the J end loses 4 bases, and a stretch of 13 bases separates them. The germline V gene supplies CDR1 MDHEN and CDR2 SYDVKM. The CDR3 covers 14 residues, taking in both the cysteine and the phenylalanine. Only CDR3 DNA remains: 42 bases, in frame from the first base. What this sample's time point label stands for: newly diagnosed GD, antithyroid drugs for less than 3 months. For both TCR sequencing and RNA sequencing, RNA was extracted from PBMCs in TRIzol. The diagnosis of Graves' disease was made according to American Thyroid Association guidelines. Recruitment of patients was carried out at an endocrinology department in Xi'an, China. From each patient, 7.5 to 9.5 milliliters of peripheral blood was collected into an EDTA anticoagulant tube. Ficoll Paque Plus density gradient separation was used to isolate PBMCs, and no additional T cell sorting was done. RNA quality was checked with an Agilent 2100 Bioanalyzer and agarose gel, and concentration with a NanoDrop 2000.

The sample is drawn from a study of regulatory T cells in long-lasting Graves disease (dated by TCRdb to 2020 to 2023). Regarding the research as a whole: In the newly diagnosed Graves' disease group, patients had been taking antithyroid drugs for less than 3 months. A total of about 33 samples underwent TCR sequencing, from around 13 patients with persistent Graves' disease and around 20 patients with newly diagnosed Graves' disease. The study was conducted in China and was registered as a clinical trial. Patients with persistent Graves' disease were compared with patients with newly diagnosed Graves' disease using TCR sequencing and RNA sequencing of peripheral blood. The paper as a whole reports these results and caveats: Lower TCR Shannon entropy and fewer highly expanded clones were observed in persistent Graves' disease patients than in newly diagnosed patients, which suggested clonal expansion. The authors acknowledged the small sample size as a limitation that may reduce accuracy. Because the primary lesion, thyroid tissue, could not be accessed, the study looked at peripheral blood alone. Patients with persistent disease shared more public clonotypes (around 2,500) than newly diagnosed patients did (966). Sequencing and analysis were restricted to the TCR beta chain. Preferential use of TRBV28, TRBJ1-2 and TRBJ2-5 was observed in persistent disease, whereas TRBV20-1 and TRBJ2-1 were favored in newly diagnosed disease.

In addition, the sample was reused for a study of T cells in Graves' hyperthyroidism and ophthalmopathy. The second paper further reports: A patient counted as having stable Graves' hyperthyroidism if no progression to ophthalmopathy occurred over 18 months of follow-up. Hyperthyroidism patients were newly diagnosed, with disease duration under 2 months, and aged 18 to 65 years. Exclusion was applied to patients with uncontrolled infections, other autoimmune diseases, pregnancy or lactation. Diagnoses were established on the basis of clinical symptoms, serum thyroxine and TRAb, thyroid ultrasound, and orbital computed tomography. A first-round RT-PCR of the TCR CDR3 used the HTBI primer set with the Qiagen OneStep RT-PCR kit. Most expanded thyroid clonotypes (frequency above 0.001) were also detected in blood, suggesting blood repertoires may reflect thyroid immune responses. A model built on a 13 V-J signature distinguished ophthalmopathy from stable hyperthyroidism, reaching over 85% sensitivity and under 84% specificity in cross-validation and 80%/75% in testing. In validation, the model predicted progression to ophthalmopathy a median of around 6.5 months before onset, with roughly 68% sensitivity and about 72% specificity. TCR V-J signatures able to tell the groups apart were searched for in a discovery cohort of 95 to 100 patients, of whom over 40 had Graves' ophthalmopathy and more than 55 had stable Graves' hyperthyroidism. Prospective prediction of ophthalmopathy was tested in an independent validation cohort of 18 to 20 hyperthyroidism patients and 17 patients who later progressed to ophthalmopathy. The 100 or so discovery patients were divided at random into training and test sets in a 7:3 ratio. Thyroid tissue and blood T-cell repertoires from six Graves' hyperthyroidism patients were also compared in the study. Following sampling, methimazole starting at 30 mg daily was given to hyperthyroidism patients, and high-dose intravenous methylprednisolone was given to ophthalmopathy patients. A second multiplex PCR round built the libraries, followed by size selection and purification. The libraries were sequenced on an Illumina HiSeq2000 using paired-end 100 bp reads. SOAPnuke was used to process the raw data, removing reads that contained adapters or uncalled bases, had a mean Phred below 15, or lacked an exact match to the constant primer or identifier. COPE v1.2.5 was used to merge the high-quality paired reads, and each unique nucleotide sequence was defined as a clonotype. MiTCR v1.1 was used to align clonotypes to the IMGT TRBV, TRBD and TRBJ reference segments. The analysis was restricted to V-J combinations with a frequency above 0.0001, which together covered roughly 99% of the repertoires. The TCS score was defined as F50 (clonal expansion) divided by E x V (chaos), with BLOSUM62-based TCRdist calculated between CDR3 peptides within each V-J. Welch's t-statistics and random forest reduced just over 500 V-J features to roughly 13, which were used in a naive Bayes classifier (R e1071). No statistical method was used to fix the sample size in advance, and group allocation was not hidden from the investigators. The paper reports TCR Vbeta CDR3 sequencing of 140 or so peripheral blood samples: approximately 41 ophthalmopathy, roughly 80 hyperthyroidism and approximately 17 progressor patients.

The specimen was peripheral blood mononuclear cells (PBMCs), collected at new diagnosis, from a patient treated with antithyroid drugs. The sequence came from a woman aged 25 to 39 with Graves disease. Donor details come from another sample of the same person, matched by shared clones. The chain was built from TRBV28 and TRBJ2-7, and perhaps TRBD2 as D gene, on 6 matching bases. CDR3 region: CASSFGFGGYEQYF. DNA sequence: TGTGCCAGCAGTTTTGGGTTCGGAGGGTACGAGCAGTACTTC.